This T cell receptor (beta chain) was recorded in a study of blood T cell repertoires in COVID-19. The overall study: The United States, Italy and Spain provided the acute and convalescent COVID-19 samples. PBMCs, B-cell-depleted T cells, or T cells provided the cDNA or gDNA that made up the material.

Sequencing was performed with immunoSEQ multiplex PCR; in TCRdb, only in-frame clones are kept and a portion is missing. The sample includes tens of thousands of clones, roughly 91% of them seen just once. Germline V CDR1 and CDR2: LNHDA, SQIVND (reference sequence). This CDR3 comprises 17 residues. Losses at the gene ends were 2 bases for V and 7 bases for J; bases not matched to a gene: 12. The sample comprised peripheral blood. This sequence joins TRBV19 and TRBJ2-1, with 9 bases matching TRBD2. This receptor was identified in a woman older than 75 with acute or convalescent COVID-19. The CDR3 DNA is TGTGCCAGTAGTATATATGGTTGGGGAGCGGGAGGAAATGAGCAGTTCTTC. Its protein is CASSIYGWGAGGNEQFF. The entire variable domain, with the rest obtained from reference TRBV19 and TRBJ2-1, is as follows: DGGITQSPKYLFRKEGQNVTLSCEQNLNHDAMYWYRQDPGQGLRLIYYSQIVNDFQKGDIAEGYSVSREKKESFPLTVTSAQKNPTAFYLCASSIYGWGAGGNEQFFGPGTRLTVL.